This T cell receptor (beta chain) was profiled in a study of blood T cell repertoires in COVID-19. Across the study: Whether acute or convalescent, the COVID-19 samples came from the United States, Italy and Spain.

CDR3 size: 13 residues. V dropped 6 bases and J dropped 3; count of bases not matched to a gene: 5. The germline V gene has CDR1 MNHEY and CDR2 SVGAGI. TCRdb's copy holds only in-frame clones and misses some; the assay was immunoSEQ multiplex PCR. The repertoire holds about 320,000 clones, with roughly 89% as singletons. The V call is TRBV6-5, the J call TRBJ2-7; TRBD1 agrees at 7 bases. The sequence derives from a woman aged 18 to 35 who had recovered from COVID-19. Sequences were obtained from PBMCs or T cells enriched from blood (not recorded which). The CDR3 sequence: CASRDRSYYEQYF. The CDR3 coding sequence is TGTGCCAGCAGGGACAGGAGCTACTACGAGCAGTACTTC.